The clone carrying this T cell receptor beta chain was picked up one time. Sequenced by immunoSEQ multiplex PCR; TCRdb stores in-frame clones only, minus some. This sample yields fewer than 200,000 clones, of which 70% to 90% are seen a single time; more than 2% belongs to the top ten. With 10 bases removed from V and 1 base from J, the gap between germline ends came to 11 bases. The germline V gene has CDR1 SGHRS and CDR2 YFSETQ. The CDR3 contains 13 residues. The sample is drawn from a study of blood T cell repertoires in COVID-19. This clonotype was obtained from a man over 45 who had recovered from COVID-19. Source material: peripheral blood. The chain carries TRBV5-1 and TRBJ2-2; unclear D gene. CDR3 sequence: CAGLDRNTGELFF. The CDR3, as DNA: TGCGCCGGTCTAGACCGGAACACCGGGGAGCTGTTTTTT.